This T cell receptor (beta chain) was recovered during a study of blood T cell repertoires in COVID-19. Study details: Acute-phase and convalescent COVID-19 samples originated in the United States, Italy and Spain. From T cells, B-cell-depleted T cells, or PBMCs came the material, which was cDNA or gDNA.

Sequencing was performed with immunoSEQ multiplex PCR; in TCRdb, only in-frame clones are kept and a portion is missing. The data show roughly 200,000 clones, about 88% seen once. The V gene end was trimmed by 4 bases and the J gene end by 4 bases; junction bases not matched to a gene: 8. The CDR3 is 15 amino acids. The germline V gene has CDR1 KGHDR and CDR2 SFDVKD. V and J are TRBV24-1 and TRBJ2-5, with 7 bases lining up with TRBD2. The sequencing input was peripheral blood. This TCR came from a man aged 35 to 55 with active or convalescent COVID-19. The DNA for the CDR3 is TGTGCCACCAGTGAGGGGACTACCCAGCGAGAGACCCAGTACTTC. Its translation: CATSEGTTQRETQYF.